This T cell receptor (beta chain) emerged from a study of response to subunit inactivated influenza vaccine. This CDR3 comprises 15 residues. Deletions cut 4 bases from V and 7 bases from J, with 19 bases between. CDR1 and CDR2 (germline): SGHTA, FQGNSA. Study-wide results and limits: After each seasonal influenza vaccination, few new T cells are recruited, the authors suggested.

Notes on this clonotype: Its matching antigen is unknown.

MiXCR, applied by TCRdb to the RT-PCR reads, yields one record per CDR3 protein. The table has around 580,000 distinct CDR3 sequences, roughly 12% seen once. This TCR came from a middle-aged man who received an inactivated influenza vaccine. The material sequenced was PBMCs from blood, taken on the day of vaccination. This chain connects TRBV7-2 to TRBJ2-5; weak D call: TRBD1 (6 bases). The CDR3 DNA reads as TGTGCCAGCAGCTACCGGGACACACGGGCTGGGACCCAGTACTTC. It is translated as CASSYRDTRAGTQYF.